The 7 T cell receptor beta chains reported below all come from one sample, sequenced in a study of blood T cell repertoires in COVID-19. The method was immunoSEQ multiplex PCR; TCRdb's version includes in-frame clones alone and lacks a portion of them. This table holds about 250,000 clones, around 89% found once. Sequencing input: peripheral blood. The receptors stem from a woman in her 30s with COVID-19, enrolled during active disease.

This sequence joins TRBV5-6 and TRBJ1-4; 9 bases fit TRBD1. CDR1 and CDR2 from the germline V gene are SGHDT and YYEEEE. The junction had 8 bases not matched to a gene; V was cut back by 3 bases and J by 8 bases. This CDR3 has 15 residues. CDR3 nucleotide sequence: TGTGCCAGCAGCTCCGCCGGGACAGGGCGCGAAAAACTGTTTTTT. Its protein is CASSSAGTGREKLFF.

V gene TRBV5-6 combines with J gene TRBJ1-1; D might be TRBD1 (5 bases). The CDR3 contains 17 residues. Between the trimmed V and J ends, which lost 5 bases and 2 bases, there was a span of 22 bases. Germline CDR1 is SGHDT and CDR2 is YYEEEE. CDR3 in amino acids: CASRPSSYGGANTEAFF. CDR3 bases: TGTGCCAGCAGGCCGAGTAGTTACGGTGGGGCTAACACTGAAGCTTTCTTT.

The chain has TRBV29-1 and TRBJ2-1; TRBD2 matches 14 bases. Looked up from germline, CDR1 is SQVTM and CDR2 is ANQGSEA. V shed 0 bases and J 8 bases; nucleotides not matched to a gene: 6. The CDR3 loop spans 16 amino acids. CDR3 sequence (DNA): TGCAGCGTTGAAGATCCGGGACTAGCGGGAGTTTATGAGCAGTTCTTC. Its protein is CSVEDPGLAGVYEQFF.

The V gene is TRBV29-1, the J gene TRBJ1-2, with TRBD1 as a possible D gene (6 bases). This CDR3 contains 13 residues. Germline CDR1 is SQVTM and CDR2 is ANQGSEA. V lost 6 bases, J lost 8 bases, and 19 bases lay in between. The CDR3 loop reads CSVRTEARGGYTF. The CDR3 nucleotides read TGCAGCGTACGGACGGAGGCTAGGGGGGGCTACACCTTC.

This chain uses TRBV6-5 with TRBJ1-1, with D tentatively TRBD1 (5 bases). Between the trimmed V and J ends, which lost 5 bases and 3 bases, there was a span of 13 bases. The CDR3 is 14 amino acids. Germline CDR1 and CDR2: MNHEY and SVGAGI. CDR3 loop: CASSQSRAYTEAFF. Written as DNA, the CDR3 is TGTGCCAGCAGTCAAAGCAGGGCTTACACTGAAGCTTTCTTT.

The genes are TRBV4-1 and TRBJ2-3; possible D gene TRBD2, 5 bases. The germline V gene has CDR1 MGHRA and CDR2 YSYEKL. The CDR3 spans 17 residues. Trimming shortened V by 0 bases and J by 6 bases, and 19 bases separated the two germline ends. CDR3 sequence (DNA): TGCGCCAGCAGCCAAGATGCCGCGGGCCTTCGAGGGGATACGCAGTATTTT. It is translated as CASSQDAAGLRGDTQYF.

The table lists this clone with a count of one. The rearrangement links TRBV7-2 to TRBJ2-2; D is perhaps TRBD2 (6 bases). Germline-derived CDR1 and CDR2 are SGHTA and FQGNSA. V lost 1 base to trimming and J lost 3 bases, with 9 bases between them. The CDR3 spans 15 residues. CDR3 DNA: TGTGCCAGCAGCTTAGTTCCGGGAGACACCGGGGAGCTGTTTTTT. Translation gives CASSLVPGDTGELFF.